This is a list of T cell receptor beta chains from one sample in a study of cytomegalovirus exposure and HLA in healthy donors. The protocol was immunoSEQ multiplex PCR, while the TCRdb copy is restricted to in-frame clones and leaves out a portion. The sample holds 180,000 or so clones, around 80% seen once. What was sequenced was PBMCs. The source of these receptors is a woman aged 45 to 65 in good health and CMV-seropositive. Both conserved end residues are part of each CDR3. A D gene is named only where the DNA matches it firmly. A row's size may be missing; if present it is once, few, many or a size class.

V gene	D gene	J gene	clone size	CDR3 DNA	CDR3 protein
TRBV2	-	TRBJ1-6	-	TGTGCCAGCAGCGATCCCGGGTATTCACCCCTCCACTTT	CASSDPGYSPLHF
TRBV5-1	TRBD2	TRBJ2-3	-	TGCGCCAGCAGCTTGGGTATAGCGGGACCCGTGGGAGATACGCAGTATTTT	CASSLGIAGPVGDTQYF
TRBV11-3	TRBD1	TRBJ2-2	few	TGTGCCAGCAGCCAAAGGATGGGACAGGGTGGCGTGGAGCTGTTTTTT	CASSQRMGQGGVELFF
TRBV20-1	-	TRBJ2-1	-	TGCAGTATGCGGGACCATGAGCAGTTCTTC	CSMRDHEQFF
TRBV11-2	TRBD2	TRBJ2-7	few	TGTGCCAGCAGCCGGACTAGCGGGGGCCTGAACTCCTACGAGCAGTACTTC	CASSRTSGGLNSYEQYF
TRBV28	TRBD2	TRBJ2-2	-	TGTGCCAGCAGTTTAAACAGAGCGGGAAGGTTATCGGGGGAGCTGTTTTTT	CASSLNRAGRLSGELFF
TRBV11-2	TRBD2	TRBJ2-7	-	TGTGCCAGCAGCTTAGAGCGGGGGGGCCACGAGCAGTACTTC	CASSLERGGHEQYF
TRBV6-1	TRBD2	TRBJ2-6	once	TGTGCCAGCAGTAGCGGGAGCTCTGGGGCCAACGTCCTGACTTTC	CASSSGSSGANVLTF
TRBV7-9	TRBD2	TRBJ2-3	few	TGTGCCAGCAGATGGGAGACTAGCGGGCAGGCGGATACGCAGTATTTT	CASRWETSGQADTQYF
TRBV5-1	TRBD2	TRBJ2-7	-	TGCGCCAGCAGCTTAGTAGCGGGATCCTCCTACGAGCAGTACTTC	CASSLVAGSSYEQYF
TRBV18	-	TRBJ2-7	-	TGTGCCAGCTCACCCATCGTGAGCTCTGGCGGCGAGCAGTACTTC	CASSPIVSSGGEQYF
TRBV27	TRBD2	TRBJ2-5	-	TGTGCCAGCAGTTTAGGGACTAGCGGGGTACAAGAGACCCAGTACTTC	CASSLGTSGVQETQYF
TRBV11-3	TRBD2	TRBJ2-1	-	TGTGCCAGCAGCGTAATAGCGGGAGGGTGGAATGAGCAGTTCTTC	CASSVIAGGWNEQFF
TRBV10-3	TRBD1	TRBJ1-2	-	TGTGCCACCGCCCCCCCGACAGGGGAAGGCTACACCTTC	CATAPPTGEGYTF
TRBV6-5	TRBD1	TRBJ2-7	few	TGTGCCAGCAGTTACTCGGACAGGGGCGAGCAGTACTTC	CASSYSDRGEQYF
TRBV4-3	TRBD1	TRBJ1-5	few	TGCGCCAGCAGCCAAGATGGGGGGACAGCGGGCGGGTATAGCAATCAGCCCCAGCATTTT	CASSQDGGTAGGYSNQPQHF
TRBV27	TRBD1	TRBJ2-4	few	TGTGCCAGCAGTTTAACGACAGGGGCTGCCAAAAACATTCAGTACTTC	CASSLTTGAAKNIQYF
TRBV9	-	TRBJ2-3	-	TGTGCCAGCAGCGTAGTGGGAGGACCCGAGACGGGAGATACGCAGTATTTT	CASSVVGGPETGDTQYF
TRBV19	-	TRBJ1-6	-	TGTGCCAGTAGTTACGGAAGGGGGGGAGATCGGAATTCACCCCTCCACTTT	CASSYGRGGDRNSPLHF
TRBV11-3	TRBD2	TRBJ2-3	-	TGTGCCAGCAGCTCCTCCGGGACTATGCAGTATTTT	CASSSSGTMQYF
TRBV27	-	TRBJ2-5	-	TGTGCCAGCAGTTTGTACAGGCAAGAGACCCAGTACTTC	CASSLYRQETQYF
TRBV7-6	TRBD1	TRBJ1-1	-	TGTGCCAGCAGCTTCAGGACAGGTGAGGACACTGAAGCTTTCTTT	CASSFRTGEDTEAFF
TRBV5-1	-	TRBJ1-2	-	TGCGCCAGCAGCGCCGGGGACACTACGGCTGGCTACACCTTC	CASSAGDTTAGYTF
TRBV27	TRBD2	TRBJ2-7	once	TGTGCCAGCAGTTGGGCGGGAGGGTCCTACGAGCAGTACTTC	CASSWAGGSYEQYF
TRBV7-3	-	TRBJ2-1	-	TGTGCCAGCAGCCCCGTCGGGGGGCAGAACAATGAGCAGTTCTTC	CASSPVGGQNNEQFF
TRBV5-4	TRBD2	TRBJ2-7	-	TGTGCCAGCAGCTCCGGACCGCCTAGCGGGGGCTACGAGCAGTACTTC	CASSSGPPSGGYEQYF
TRBV10-2	TRBD1	TRBJ1-1	-	TGCGCCAGCGGAAACAGGGGTGGAAGGAACACTGAAGCTTTCTTT	CASGNRGGRNTEAFF
TRBV11-1	-	TRBJ1-1	few	TGTGCCAGCAGCCGGCCAGGGTACGACACTGAAGCTTTCTTT	CASSRPGYDTEAFF
TRBV4-2	TRBD1	TRBJ2-3	-	TGTGCCAGCAGCCAAGATGGGGACAGGGGTGTAGATACGCAGTATTTT	CASSQDGDRGVDTQYF
TRBV30	TRBD1	TRBJ1-4	-	TGTGCCTGGGCCATCAACAGGGGGGTTAATGAAAAACTGTTTTTT	CAWAINRGVNEKLFF
TRBV2	TRBD1	TRBJ1-4	-	TGTGCCAGCAGTTACAGGGGAACTAATGAAAAACTGTTTTTT	CASSYRGTNEKLFF
TRBV4-1	TRBD1	TRBJ1-2	-	TGCGCCAGCAGCCAGTTACCGGGACAGCTATGGGACGGCTACACCTTC	CASSQLPGQLWDGYTF
TRBV5-6	-	TRBJ2-1	-	TGTGCCAGCAGCTTGCGAGAAGAGCAGTTCTTC	CASSLREEQFF
TRBV19	-	TRBJ2-5	-	TGTGCCAGTAGTATCTCGGAGGGCCCCCTCTGGGCCCAGTACTTC	CASSISEGPLWAQYF
TRBV7-9	-	TRBJ2-7	-	TGTGCCAGCAGCCCTCCGGGGGAGCAGTACTTC	CASSPPGEQYF
TRBV11-2	TRBD2	TRBJ2-6	-	TGTGCCAGCAGCTTAGATCCAGCTAGCGGATATTTCTCTGGGGCCAACGTCCTGACTTTC	CASSLDPASGYFSGANVLTF
TRBV5-1	TRBD2	TRBJ2-3	-	TGCGCCAGCAGCGCGGGACTAGCGGGAAGCCCAGATACGCAGTATTTT	CASSAGLAGSPDTQYF
TRBV7-9	TRBD2	TRBJ2-7	-	TGTGCCAGCAGCCGACTTGGGGGGGTCGAGCAGTACTTC	CASSRLGGVEQYF
TRBV6-5	-	TRBJ1-3	-	TGTGCCAGCAGTTCTCCCCTCAGGGCTGGAAACACCATATATTTT	CASSSPLRAGNTIYF
TRBV4-2	TRBD1	TRBJ1-5	-	TGTGCCAGCAGCCAAGGGACAGGGGGCTTGTCCCATCAGCCCCAGCATTTT	CASSQGTGGLSHQPQHF
TRBV5-4	TRBD2	TRBJ2-1	-	TGTGCCAGCAGCTCGGGGAAAGGACTAGCGGGAGGGCCCCTAGAATTTGAGCAGTTCTTC	CASSSGKGLAGGPLEFEQFF
TRBV5-8	TRBD2	TRBJ2-5	-	TGTGCCAGCAGCGGGTTAGCGGGGCTCTCCGGCGAGACCCAGTACTTC	CASSGLAGLSGETQYF
TRBV19	TRBD2	TRBJ2-3	-	TGTGCCAGTAGTTTGGGACTAGCAACCGATACGCAGTATTTT	CASSLGLATDTQYF
TRBV14	TRBD2	TRBJ2-1	-	TGTGCCAGCAGCCAAGGCGGGGGGGGGCGGGGTGAGCAGTTCTTC	CASSQGGGGRGEQFF
TRBV4-3	-	TRBJ1-3	-	TGCGCCAGCAGCCAGAATCAGGAGCAGGGAACTGGAAACACCATATATTTT	CASSQNQEQGTGNTIYF
TRBV27	-	TRBJ1-2	-	TGTGCCAGCAGTTTTCGTGCAGGGATGCGGGGCTATGGCTACACCTTC	CASSFRAGMRGYGYTF
TRBV6-6	-	TRBJ1-1	-	TGTGCCAGCACCGACGAGAGGACTGAAGCTTTCTTT	CASTDERTEAFF
TRBV5-1	-	TRBJ2-2	few	TGCGCCAGCAGCCCACAGGGGAACACCGGGGAGCTGTTTTTT	CASSPQGNTGELFF
TRBV2	-	TRBJ2-3	-	TGTGCCAGCGGGGAGGGGGTAGCCACAGATACGCAGTATTTT	CASGEGVATDTQYF
TRBV4-3	TRBD2	TRBJ2-3	-	TGCGCCAGCAGCCCGGGACTAGGCACAGATACGCAGTATTTT	CASSPGLGTDTQYF
TRBV5-8	TRBD1	TRBJ2-5	once	TGTGCCAGCAGCAGGGACAGGCAAGAGACCCAGTACTTC	CASSRDRQETQYF
TRBV2	TRBD1	TRBJ1-4	once	TGTGCCAGCAGTCAGGGGGCCGGAGGAAAACTGTTTTTT	CASSQGAGGKLFF
TRBV19	-	TRBJ1-2	-	TGTGCCAGTAGTTGGACAGTCGCCAGCTATGGCTACACCTTC	CASSWTVASYGYTF
TRBV29-1	TRBD2	TRBJ2-1	-	TGCAGCATTAGTAGCGGGATGTCCAATGAGCAGTTCTTC	CSISSGMSNEQFF
TRBV7-6	TRBD2	TRBJ2-2	-	TGTGCCAGCAGTTTACTAGCGGGGATAGGACGGGGGGAGCTGTTTTTT	CASSLLAGIGRGELFF
TRBV10-3	-	TRBJ1-1	few	TGTGCCATCAGTGGACAAATGAACACTGAAGCTTTCTTT	CAISGQMNTEAFF
TRBV7-2	-	TRBJ1-5	few	TGTGCCAGCAGCCCGTCCATCGGGGGGCCCCAGCATTTT	CASSPSIGGPQHF
TRBV6-4	-	TRBJ1-6	-	TGTGCCAGCAGGTACAGGGTAATGGGCTCACCCCTCCACTTT	CASRYRVMGSPLHF
TRBV5-4	-	TRBJ2-2	-	TGTGCCAGCAGCTTATCAGGGGGGTTAAACACCGGGGAGCTGTTTTTT	CASSLSGGLNTGELFF